This TCR beta chain derives from a study of T-cell memory formation after mild COVID-19. Turning to the study itself: Among the donors, TCR clusters were largely specific to each donor. General study results and limits: Pre-infection memory contained some responding clones, which suggested that cross-reactive memory had joined.

Amplification by 5'RACE using constant-segment primers produced TCR alpha and TCR beta cDNA libraries that carried sample barcodes and UMIs. TCRdb independently ran MiXCR on the 5' RACE reads; one entry per CDR3 protein. Here the sample spans about 470,000 distinct CDR3 sequences, about 23% being singletons. Germline V CDR1 and CDR2: SQVTM, ANQGSEA. V shed 4 bases, J shed 5 bases, and the junction held 9 bases outside the gene matches. This CDR3 is built from 14 residues. Worth noting for this clonotype: Its antigen is currently unknown.

The sequenced sample consisted of PBMCs or a T cell subset sorted from them (not recorded which). The origin of this receptor is an adult woman who had mild COVID-19 (a few samples of this study predate the infection). Cell type and time point are not known. The chain employs TRBV29-1 and TRBJ2-5; 8 bases are a match to TRBD2. The DNA for the CDR3 is TGCAGCGTTGGCGAGCGGGGGAATCGGGAGACCCAGTACTTC. It codes for CSVGERGNRETQYF.